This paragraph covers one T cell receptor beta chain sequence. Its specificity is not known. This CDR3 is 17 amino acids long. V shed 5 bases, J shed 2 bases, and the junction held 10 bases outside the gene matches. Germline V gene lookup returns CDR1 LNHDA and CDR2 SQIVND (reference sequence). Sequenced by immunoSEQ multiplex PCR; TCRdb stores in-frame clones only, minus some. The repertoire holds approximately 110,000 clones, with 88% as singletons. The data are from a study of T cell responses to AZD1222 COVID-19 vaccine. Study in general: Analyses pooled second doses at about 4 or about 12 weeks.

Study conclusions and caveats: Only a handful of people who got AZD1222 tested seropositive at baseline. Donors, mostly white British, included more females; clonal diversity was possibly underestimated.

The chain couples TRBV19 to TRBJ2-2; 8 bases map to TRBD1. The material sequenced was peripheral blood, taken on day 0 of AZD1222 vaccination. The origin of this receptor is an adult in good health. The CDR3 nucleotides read TGTGCCAGTAGTGCCTATACAGGGGGGCTCAACACCGGGGAGCTGTTTTTT. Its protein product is CASSAYTGGLNTGELFF.